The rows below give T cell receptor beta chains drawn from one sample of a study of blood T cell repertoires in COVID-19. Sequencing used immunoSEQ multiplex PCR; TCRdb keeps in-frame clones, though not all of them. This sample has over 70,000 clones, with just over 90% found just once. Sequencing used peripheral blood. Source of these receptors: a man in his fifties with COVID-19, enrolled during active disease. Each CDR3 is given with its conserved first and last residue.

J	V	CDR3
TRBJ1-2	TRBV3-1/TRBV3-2	CASSQESGTRGGYTF
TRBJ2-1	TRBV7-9	CASSLVTGAGNEQFF
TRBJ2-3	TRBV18	CASSPREGWTDTQYF
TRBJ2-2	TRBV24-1	CATSDSQGAGAGELFF
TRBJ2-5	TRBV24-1	CATSETGQGVETQYF
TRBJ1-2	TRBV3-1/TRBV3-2	CASSQERAKTNYGYTF
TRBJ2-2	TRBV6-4	CASSDPRFTGELFF
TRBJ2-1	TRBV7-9	CASSPSGTGGSDEQFF
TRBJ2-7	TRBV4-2	CASSQELLSYEQYF
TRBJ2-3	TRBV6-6	CASSYMQSTDTQYF
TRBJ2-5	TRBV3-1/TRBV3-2	CASSQALSGPETQYF
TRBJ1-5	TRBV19	CASSPGQGGQPQHF
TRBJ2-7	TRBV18	CASSPGVGRLYEQYF
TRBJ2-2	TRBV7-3	CASSFRGDTGELFF
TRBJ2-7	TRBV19	CASSGTPGLAVYEQYF
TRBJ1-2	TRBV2	CASRTGTGDFYGYTF
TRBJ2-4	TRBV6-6	CASSRGQGALLDIQYF
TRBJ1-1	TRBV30	CAWIGRTLDRGNTEAFF
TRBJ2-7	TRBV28	CASSRTAPYEQYF
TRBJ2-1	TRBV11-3	CASSPRASGRYNEQFF
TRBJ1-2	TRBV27	CASSSTPNYGYTF
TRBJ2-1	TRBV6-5	CASSYPGLSEQFF
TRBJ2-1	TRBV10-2	CASRDSGVEQFF
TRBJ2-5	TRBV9	CASSVGGGGETQYF
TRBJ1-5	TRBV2	CASSEQGNNQPQHF
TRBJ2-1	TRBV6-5	CASTLWGGEINEQFF
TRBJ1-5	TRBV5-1	CASSLSGTGNQPQHF
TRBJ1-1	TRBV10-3	CAIRQGMNTEAFF
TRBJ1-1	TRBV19	CASSTPGLQVTEAFF